These 10 T cell receptor beta chains originate from one sample sequenced in a study of cytomegalovirus exposure and HLA in healthy donors. Researchers ran the PCR with 60 Vbeta and 13 Jbeta primers. The protocol was immunoSEQ multiplex PCR, while the TCRdb copy is restricted to in-frame clones and leaves out a portion. This sample has just over 150,000 clones; roughly 81% occur once, and the top ten carry roughly 2.3%. The sample comprised PBMCs. Every receptor here comes from a woman younger than 35 in good health and CMV-seronegative.

The V call is TRBV5-1, the J call TRBJ1-6, with TRBD1 identical over 8 bases. The J segment lost 5 bases and the V segment lost 4 bases, leaving 5 bases of the junction unmatched. CDR3 size: 15 residues. The V gene's germline CDR1 is SGHRS and CDR2 YFSETQ. CDR3 sequence: CASSHADRDNSPLHF. Written as DNA, the CDR3 is TGCGCCAGCAGCCACGCGGACAGGGATAATTCACCCCTCCACTTT.

This clone occurred once. J is TRBJ2-7 and V is TRBV7-9, with TRBD1 matching 9 bases. Germline V gene lookup returns CDR1 SEHNR and CDR2 FQNEAQ (reference sequence). V lost 5 bases to trimming and J lost 2 bases; unmatched junction nucleotides: 4. The CDR3 extends over 14 amino acids. CDR3: CASSPRDRAYEQYF. CDR3 sequence (DNA): TGTGCCAGCAGCCCCCGGGACAGGGCCTACGAGCAGTACTTC.

The rearrangement joins TRBV9 to TRBJ1-2, with D perhaps matching TRBD1 (5 bases). The CDR3 is made up of 15 amino acids. V was cut by 3 bases and J by 6 bases, with 18 bases left in between. The germline gives CDR1 SGDLS, CDR2 YYNGEE. DNA of the CDR3: TGTGCCAGCAGCGGACTCTCTGGCAGGGTAGATGGCTACACCTTC. This encodes CASSGLSGRVDGYTF. Based on the CDR3 plus reference TRBV9 and TRBJ1-2, the full variable domain is DSGVTQTPKHLITATGQRVTLRCSPRSGDLSVYWYQQSLDQGLQFLIQYYNGEERAKGNILERFSAQQFPDLHSELNLSSLELGDSALYFCASSGLSGRVDGYTFGSGTRLTVV.

This rearrangement joins TRBV7-2 to TRBJ1-1; D not resolved. The CDR3 covers 15 residues. Trimming stripped 0 bases from V and 0 bases from J, with 8 bases between. Germline CDR1 reads SGHTA; CDR2 reads FQGNSA. CDR3 protein: CASSLAPGLNTEAFF. The CDR3 coding sequence is TGTGCCAGCAGCTTAGCCCCAGGATTGAACACTGAAGCTTTCTTT.

This clone occurred once. The chain is built from TRBV7-9 and TRBJ1-6; no reliable D call. The V gene's germline CDR1 is SEHNR and CDR2 FQNEAQ (reference sequence). V gave up 4 bases and J gave up 7 bases, with 5 bases separating them. This CDR3 is built from 12 residues. For the CDR3, the DNA is TGTGCCAGCAGCTCTCAGAATTCACCCCTCCACTTT. As protein: CASSSQNSPLHF.

The CDR3 here is CASSSGQPGYTF. The CDR3 bases are TGCGCCAGCAGCTCAGGACAGCCAGGCTACACCTTC. J is TRBJ1-2 and V is TRBV5-1; D possibly corresponds to TRBD1 (6 bases). The CDR3 totals 12 residues. Per germline, CDR1 SGHRS and CDR2 YFSETQ. V lost 3 bases and J lost 8, with 11 bases in between.

The chain couples TRBV5-1 to TRBJ2-5; tentatively, D is TRBD1 (6 bases). V lost 2 bases, J lost 2 bases, and 10 bases lay in between. Germline CDR1 is SGHRS and CDR2 is YFSETQ. The CDR3 totals 14 residues. The CDR3 is CASSLRGQQETQYF. The DNA for the CDR3 is TGCGCCAGCAGCTTACGAGGACAGCAAGAGACCCAGTACTTC.

The chain uses TRBV7-2 and TRBJ1-5, with D possibly matching TRBD1 (6 bases). The germline V gene has CDR1 SGHTA and CDR2 FQGNSA. V dropped 1 base and J dropped 11 bases, with 9 bases sitting between them. CDR3 length equals 12 residues. The CDR3 region has the DNA TGTGCCAGCAGCTTAGGAAAGGGGGCCCAGCATTTT. Its translation: CASSLGKGAQHF.

This clone was observed once. This chain joins TRBV27 and TRBJ2-7; possible D gene TRBD2, 6 bases. The CDR3 totals 14 residues. Trimming pared 1 base from V and 3 bases from J, leaving 10 bases between. Germline assignment: CDR1 MNHEY and CDR2 SMNVEV (reference sequence). CDR3 nucleotides: TGTGCCAGCAGTTTATACACGGGGGACTACGAGCAGTACTTC. This translates into CASSLYTGDYEQYF.

This clone has a single count. The V and J genes are TRBV4-1 and TRBJ2-6; D is perhaps TRBD1 (5 bases). CDR1 and CDR2 from the germline V gene are MGHRA and YSYEKL. Trimming left V 0 bases short and J 0 bases short, with 6 bases between. The CDR3 is 16 amino acids. As DNA, the CDR3 is TGCGCCAGCAGCCAAGAGGGGCTCTCTGGGGCCAACGTCCTGACTTTC. It translates to CASSQEGLSGANVLTF.